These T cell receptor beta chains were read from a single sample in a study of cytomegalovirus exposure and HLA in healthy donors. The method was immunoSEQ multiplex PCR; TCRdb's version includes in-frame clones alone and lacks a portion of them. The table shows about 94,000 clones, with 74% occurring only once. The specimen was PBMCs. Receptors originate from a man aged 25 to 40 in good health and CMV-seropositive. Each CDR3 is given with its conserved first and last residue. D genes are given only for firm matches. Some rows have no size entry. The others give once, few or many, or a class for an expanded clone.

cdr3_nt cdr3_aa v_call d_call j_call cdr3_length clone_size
TGTGCCTGCCGGACAGGGTCAAATCAGCCCCAGAATTTT CACRTGSNQPQNF TRBV30 TRBD1 TRBJ1-5 13 .
TGTGCCAGCAGCTCCGGTGTTAACTATGGCTACACCTTC CASSSGVNYGYTF TRBV5-4 . TRBJ1-2 13 .
TGTGCCAGCAGTTTATATAGGGGAAGCACCGGGGAGCTGTTTTTT CASSLYRGSTGELFF TRBV27 . TRBJ2-2 15 .
TGTGCCAGCAGCTCACCCCGGGAGGGCGGGGGGGCTCAAGAGACCCAGTACTTC CASSSPREGGGAQETQYF TRBV7-8 TRBD2 TRBJ2-5 18 .
TGTGCCAGCAGCCGGCTAGGTTCTACTGGAAACACCATATATTTT CASSRLGSTGNTIYF TRBV14 . TRBJ1-3 15 .
TGTGCCAGCAGCCAAGATTTTGCACAAGACTATGGCTACACCTTC CASSQDFAQDYGYTF TRBV4-2 . TRBJ1-2 15 few
TGTGCCAGCCGAATGGAGGGCCGCACCGGGGAGCTGTTTTTT CASRMEGRTGELFF TRBV7-3 . TRBJ2-2 14 once
TGTGCCAGCAGTGGTTCGGGAGGCGAGCAGTACTTC CASSGSGGEQYF TRBV2 TRBD2 TRBJ2-7 12 few
TGTGCCATCAGTGAGCCGGAAACAGGCCACTACCCCTACAATGAGCAGTTCTTC CAISEPETGHYPYNEQFF TRBV10-3 . TRBJ2-1 18 .
TGTGCTAGTGGGACTTTAACAACGCCCCAGAATTTT CASGTLTTPQNF TRBV12-5 . TRBJ1-5 12 .
TGTGCCAGCAGGCGGACAGGTCGCACAGATACGCAGTATTTT CASRRTGRTDTQYF TRBV6-5 TRBD1 TRBJ2-3 14 .
TGTGCCAGCACTAGACAGGGAGCGTACTATGGCTACACCTTC CASTRQGAYYGYTF TRBV7-8 TRBD1 TRBJ1-2 14 once
TGTGCCAGCAGCGACCAGGGACAGTCTCCCCTCTACGAGCAGTACTTC CASSDQGQSPLYEQYF TRBV4-2 TRBD1 TRBJ2-7 16 .
TGTGCTAGCAGCTTATCCGGGGTCCGGGGAGAGACCCAGTACTTC CASSLSGVRGETQYF TRBV7-7 . TRBJ2-5 15 .
TGTGCCAGCAGCCCCCGGACTAGCGGGCGCTCCTACGAGCAGTACTTC CASSPRTSGRSYEQYF TRBV7-9 TRBD2 TRBJ2-7 16 .
TGTGCCTGGGGGACAGGTGTTTCCTACGAGCAGTACTTC CAWGTGVSYEQYF TRBV30 TRBD1 TRBJ2-7 13 .
TGCGCCAGCAGCCCCAGGTCAGGCCCCAATCAGCCCCAGCATTTT CASSPRSGPNQPQHF TRBV4-1 . TRBJ1-5 15 .
TGTGCCAGCAGCGTAGGGGGAGTGGGGGGTTCCTACGAGCAGTACTTC CASSVGGVGGSYEQYF TRBV9 . TRBJ2-7 16 .
TGTGCCAGTAGCAATTTCGGCTATGGCTACACCTTC CASSNFGYGYTF TRBV19 . TRBJ1-2 12 few
TGTGCCAGCAACCGGGACAGGGGCCCCCGTTCGGTCGAGCAGTACTTC CASNRDRGPRSVEQYF TRBV7-3 TRBD1 TRBJ2-7 16 .
TGTGCCAGCTCCGCAGTGGGCGGGGTGGCGCCCCAGCATTTT CASSAVGGVAPQHF TRBV18 . TRBJ1-5 14 .
TGCGCCAGCAGCCAAGAATCAATCGGGTCTAGCGGGAAAAGTAATGAGCAGTTCTTC CASSQESIGSSGKSNEQFF TRBV4-3 TRBD2 TRBJ2-1 19 .
TGTGCCAGCAGTCTTTCTGTGGACAGGGGCTACGAGCAGTACTTC CASSLSVDRGYEQYF TRBV28 TRBD1 TRBJ2-7 15 .
TGTGCCTGGAGTGTGGTGTACGGGAGCTATGGCTACCCCTTC CAWSVVYGSYGYPF TRBV30 . TRBJ1-2 14 .
TGTGCCAGCAGTCGACCCCCGATGGCGCAGGGTTATAATTCACCCCTCCACTTT CASSRPPMAQGYNSPLHF TRBV28 . TRBJ1-6 18 .
TGCGCCAGCAGCCAAGAACGGACAGGGAGCGCCTATGGCTACACCTTC CASSQERTGSAYGYTF TRBV4-1 TRBD1 TRBJ1-2 16 once
TGTGCCAGCAGTTGGGGAGGGGGGCGAAATGAGCAGTTCTTC CASSWGGGRNEQFF TRBV28 . TRBJ2-1 14 .
TGTGCCAGCAGCCCCCGAGACGGGAATCAGCCCCAGCATTTT CASSPRDGNQPQHF TRBV5-8 . TRBJ1-5 14 .
TGTGCCAGCAGGAGAACTAGCAGGCAAGAGACCCAGTACTTC CASRRTSRQETQYF TRBV2 . TRBJ2-5 14 .
TGTGCCAGCAGTTTATCTCCTACTTCTAGCACAGATACGCAGTATTTT CASSLSPTSSTDTQYF TRBV27 . TRBJ2-3 16 .
TGTGCCAGCAGATCGACAGGGTGGGCTGGGGCCAACGTCCTGACTTTC CASRSTGWAGANVLTF TRBV9 TRBD1 TRBJ2-6 16 .
TGTGCCAGCAGCCGCCAGGGAGGGTTAACTGAAGCTTTCTTT CASSRQGGLTEAFF TRBV7-9 . TRBJ1-1 14 .